These 31 T cell receptor beta chains originate from one sample sequenced in a study of post-analysis software for immune sequencing data. Study results and limitations: Five TRBV segments (TRBV5-6, TRBV5-1 and TRBV20-1 among them) occurred more frequently in patients than in controls.

Their antigens remain unidentified. Unique molecular identifiers featured in each of the TCR beta cDNA libraries. TCRdb re-called the PCR reads with MiXCR, one entry per CDR3 protein. The table has 450,000 to 650,000 distinct CDR3 sequences, roughly 45% seen once. What was sequenced was blood. The receptors stem from a girl between 10 and 17 years old with multiple sclerosis.

The chain joins TRBV12-3 or TRBV12-4 to TRBJ1-1; 8 nucleotides line up with TRBD1. The CDR3 is made up of 11 amino acids. The V gene end was trimmed by 3 bases and the J gene end by 11 bases; junction bases not matched to a gene: 2. The CDR3 loop reads CASSFAGGAFF. CDR3 coding DNA: TGTGCCAGCAGTTTCGCAGGGGGCGCTTTCTTT.

The genes are TRBV4-1 and TRBJ1-1; 7 bases align to TRBD1. The germline gives CDR1 MGHRA, CDR2 YSYEKL. The CDR3 runs 15 residues. With V trimmed by 3 bases and J by 5 bases, 9 bases remained unmatched. CDR3 in DNA: TGCGCCAGCAGCCAGGGTACAGGGGTCTGGACTGAAGCTTTCTTT. As protein: CASSQGTGVWTEAFF.

This clonotype was seen a few times. The chain combines TRBV14 with TRBJ2-7; 7 nucleotides align to TRBD1. The J call may be wrong; the DNA end is better matched by TRBJ2-5. This CDR3 has 14 residues. CDR1 and CDR2 from the germline V gene are SGHDN and FVKESK. The CDR3 here is CASSFTGARETQYF. In nucleotides, the CDR3 is TGTGCCAGCAGTTTTACAGGGGCCAGGGAGACCCAGTACTTC.

The V gene is TRBV12-3 or TRBV12-4, the J gene TRBJ2-7; D remains unclear. The CDR3 sequence is 14 residues long. With 5 bases removed from V and 0 bases from J, the gap between germline ends came to 11 bases. CDR3: CASSQVPFSYEQYF. The CDR3 coding sequence is TGTGCCAGCAGTCAAGTTCCCTTCTCCTACGAGCAGTACTTC.

This clonotype was counted only a few times. The chain uses TRBV29-1 and TRBJ1-1; D may be TRBD1 (5 bases). Per germline, CDR1 SQVTM and CDR2 ANQGSEA. This CDR3 has 11 amino acids. V was shortened by 6 bases and J by 4 bases, with 9 bases between the two germline ends. The CDR3 loop reads CSVFGGTEAFF. Written as DNA, the CDR3 is TGCAGCGTGTTCGGGGGCACTGAAGCTTTCTTT.

J is TRBJ2-1 and V is TRBV10-2; 10 nucleotides align to TRBD2. The ends lost 8 bases at V and 5 bases at J; junction bases unmatched: 6. The CDR3 is 14 residues long. Germline CDR1 and CDR2: WSHSY and SAAADI. CDR3 nucleotides: TGCGCCAGCCACCTAGCGGGAGCTAACAATGAGCAGTTCTTC. Translated, it gives CASHLAGANNEQFF.

This clonotype was seen at least ten times. The chain joins TRBV27 to TRBJ1-2, with D possibly TRBD1 on 5 matching bases. The V end was cut by 6 bases, the J end by 6 bases, with 20 bases between. Per the germline V gene, CDR1 is MNHEY and CDR2 is SMNVEV (reference sequence). The CDR3 sequence is 15 residues long. The CDR3 coding sequence is TGTGCCAGCAGCTCATCGACAGCTCTATTCGATGGCTACACCTTC. It codes for CASSSSTALFDGYTF.

The rearrangement joins TRBV11-2 to TRBJ1-1; D might be TRBD1 (6 bases). Germline V gene data show CDR1 as SGHAT and CDR2 as FQNNGV. V was cut by 5 bases and J by 1 base, with 14 bases left in between. The CDR3 is made up of 15 amino acids. This chain's CDR3 is CASSPRWGANTEAFF. Here the CDR3 DNA reads TGTGCCAGCAGCCCTCGTTGGGGGGCGAACACTGAAGCTTTCTTT.

V and J are TRBV5-1 and TRBJ2-1; D is perhaps TRBD1 or TRBD2 (5 bases each). Trimming left V 0 bases short and J 1 base short, with 17 bases between. Germline-derived CDR1 and CDR2 are SGHRS and YFSETQ. There are 18 residues in the CDR3. CDR3 residues: CASSLEKGTSRSYNEQFF. DNA of the CDR3: TGCGCCAGCAGCTTGGAAAAGGGGACGAGCAGGTCCTACAATGAGCAGTTCTTC.

This chain joins TRBV2 and TRBJ1-5, with unresolved D. Trimming took 4 bases from V and 1 from J, leaving 8 bases between them. CDR1 and CDR2 from the germline V gene are SNHLY and FYNNEI. CDR3 size: 14 residues. The CDR3 nucleotides read TGTGCCAGCAGTGTGTGGGGAAGCAATCAGCCCCAGCATTTT. It is translated as CASSVWGSNQPQHF.

The chain recombines TRBV12-3 or TRBV12-4 with TRBJ2-5; 11 bases map to TRBD2. V shed 3 bases, J shed 10 bases, and the junction held 13 bases outside the gene matches. This CDR3 is 16 amino acids long. The CDR3 region has the DNA TGTGCCAGCAGTTTGGGCATGCTAGCGGGAGGTAATGGCCAGTACTTC. Translation gives CASSLGMLAGGNGQYF.

This clonotype was found once. The chain is built from TRBV12-3 or TRBV12-4 and TRBJ2-1; the D gene could be TRBD1 or TRBD2 (6 bases each). Trimming cost V 4 bases and J 7 bases, with 17 bases left between them. The CDR3 contains 15 residues. CDR3 DNA sequence: TGTGCCAGCAGTTACCTGGGGGGCCTGTATAATGAGCAGTTCTTC. Protein product: CASSYLGGLYNEQFF.

This clonotype was seen more than once but under ten times. This chain uses TRBV7-9 with TRBJ2-1, with D possibly TRBD2 on 6 matching bases. This CDR3 has 13 residues. Germline V CDR1 and CDR2: SEHNR, FQNEAQ (reference sequence). Trimming pared 6 bases from V and 2 bases from J, leaving 8 bases between. CDR3 sequence: CASSRGAYNEQFF. In nucleotides, the CDR3 is TGTGCCAGCAGTCGCGGGGCCTACAATGAGCAGTTCTTC. The entire variable domain, with the rest obtained from reference TRBV7-9 and TRBJ2-1, is as follows: DTGVSQNPRHKITKRGQNVTFRCDPISEHNRLYWYRQTLGQGPEFLTYFQNEAQLEKSRLLSDRFSAERPKGSFSTLEIQRTEQGDSAMYLCASSRGAYNEQFFGPGTRLTVL.

This clonotype was seen more than once but under ten times. This chain links TRBV29-1 with TRBJ2-7; D is undetermined. CDR1 and CDR2 from the germline V gene are SQVTM and ANQGSEA. The CDR3 extends over 14 amino acids. Trimming removed 4 bases from V and 0 bases from J, with 13 bases in between. CDR3 sequence (DNA): TGCAGCGTTGCCCCAGGTTGGGGCTCCTACGAGCAGTACTTC. Residues: CSVAPGWGSYEQYF.

The chain couples TRBV28 to TRBJ2-5; D remains unclear. The J call may be wrong; the DNA end is better matched by TRBJ2-7. The CDR3 totals 11 residues. Looked up from germline, CDR1 is MDHEN and CDR2 is SYDVKM. Written as DNA, the CDR3 is TGTGCCACCTCAGCTTTCTACGAGCAGTACTTC. This encodes CATSAFYEQYF.

CDR3 sequence (DNA): TGTGCCAGCAGCTATGGGGGCTGGAACAATGAGCAGTTCTTC. This codes for CASSYGGWNNEQFF. The chain employs TRBV7-2 and TRBJ2-1; maybe TRBD1 (6 bases). Per germline, CDR1 SGHTA and CDR2 FQGNSA. The CDR3 is made up of 14 amino acids. Trimming pared 4 bases from V and 5 bases from J, leaving 12 bases between.

The chain recombines TRBV20-1 with TRBJ2-4, with 10 bases that match TRBD1. The CDR3 runs to 16 residues. After removal of 2 bases from V and 1 base from J, the junction contained 5 bases not matched to a gene. Germline CDR1 and CDR2: DFQATT and SNEGSKA (reference sequence). CDR3 nucleotides: TGCAGTGCTAGATATCCGGGACAGGGGGCCAAAAACATTCAGTACTTC. Protein sequence: CSARYPGQGAKNIQYF.

This clonotype was observed a handful of times. The rearrangement joins TRBV7-2 to TRBJ2-7, with TRBD1 matching over 7 bases. CDR3 size: 16 residues. V was pared by 2 bases and J by 5 bases, with 12 bases of the junction left unmatched. Germline V gives CDR1 SGHTA, CDR2 FQGNSA. The CDR3 reads CASSLLGVGGFNEQYF. CDR3 nucleotides: TGTGCCAGCAGCTTATTAGGTGTAGGGGGCTTTAACGAGCAGTACTTC.

This clonotype showed up just a few times. This chain joins TRBV5-1 and TRBJ2-3, with D possibly being TRBD1 (6 bases). The CDR3 runs to 16 residues. Per germline, CDR1 SGHRS and CDR2 YFSETQ. V lost 4 bases, J lost 5 bases, and 20 bases lay in between. The CDR3 sequence: CASSTLPGQSGDTQYF. The CDR3 nucleotides read TGCGCCAGCAGCACTCTTCCTGGACAGTCCGGAGATACGCAGTATTTT.

This clonotype was observed many times. The V and J genes are TRBV12-3 or TRBV12-4 and TRBJ2-3; unclear D gene. This CDR3 comprises 14 residues. V was trimmed by 6 bases and J by 1 base, leaving 11 bases between them. The CDR3 sequence is CASSLAAGTDTQYF. In nucleotides, the CDR3 is TGTGCCAGCAGCCTCGCCGCGGGCACAGATACGCAGTATTTT.

This clonotype has more than one count but fewer than ten. The chain carries TRBV12-3 or TRBV12-4 and TRBJ2-4; D remains ambiguous. V was shortened by 4 bases and J by 2 bases, with 12 bases between the two germline ends. CDR3 length: 15 amino acids. CDR3 coding DNA: TGTGCCAGCAGTTCTACGCGCCAATCCAAAAACATTCAGTACTTC. This encodes CASSSTRQSKNIQYF.

The chain is built from TRBV5-5 and TRBJ1-1; D is unclear. The germline CDR1 and CDR2 sequences are SGHKS and YYEKEE (reference sequence). Trimming cost V 0 bases and J 2 bases, with 8 bases left between them. The CDR3 is 14 residues long. The CDR3 protein is CASSLDVRNTEAFF. The CDR3 bases are TGTGCCAGCAGCTTGGACGTCAGAAACACTGAAGCTTTCTTT.

V usage is TRBV12-3 or TRBV12-4 and J usage is TRBJ1-1, with a weak D call TRBD1 (5 bases). This CDR3 region has 13 residues. Trimming took 7 bases from V and 7 from J, leaving 16 bases between them. The CDR3 protein is CASTMSGGDEAFF. As DNA, the CDR3 is TGTGCCAGCACCATGAGCGGGGGAGATGAAGCTTTCTTT.

This chain joins TRBV7-4 and TRBJ2-5, with D tentatively TRBD2 (6 bases). The V end was cut by 3 bases, the J end by 0 bases, with 11 bases between. This CDR3 comprises 15 residues. Per the germline V gene, CDR1 is SGHVT and CDR2 is SQSDAQ. The CDR3 DNA reads TGTGCCAGCAGCTTGTCAGGGAGGTACCAAGAGACCCAGTACTTC. Translating it yields CASSLSGRYQETQYF.

The rearrangement joins TRBV18 to TRBJ2-4; maybe TRBD1 (6 bases). TRBJ2-5 matches the DNA end more closely, so the J call is doubtful. Germline V lookup: CDR1 KGHSH, CDR2 LQKENI. This CDR3 has 15 residues. CDR3: CASSPPRNRAETQYF. The CDR3 DNA reads as TGTGCCAGCTCACCGCCACGTAACAGGGCAGAGACCCAGTACTTC.

This clonotype was seen more than once but under ten times. The chain couples TRBV10-3 to TRBJ2-7; the match to TRBD1 covers 7 bases. The ends lost 7 bases at V and 6 bases at J; junction bases unmatched: 15. Germline V gene sequence: CDR1 ENHRY, CDR2 SYGVKD. The CDR3 loop spans 15 amino acids. CDR3 in DNA: TGTGCCATCACCACCGACAGGGCCTCGGTGGGCGAGCAGTACTTC. Its protein is CAITTDRASVGEQYF.

This clonotype showed up just a few times. The CDR3 spells CASSVASGGYYEQYF. In DNA, the CDR3 is TGTGCCAGCAGCGTAGCCAGCGGGGGGTACTACGAGCAGTACTTC. This sequence joins TRBV9 and TRBJ2-7, with 9 bases that match TRBD2. This CDR3 contains 15 residues. J was trimmed by 3 bases and V by 0 bases; bases with no gene match: 4. Germline CDR1 and CDR2: SGDLS and YYNGEE.

The genes are TRBV12-3 or TRBV12-4 and TRBJ2-7; tentative D call: TRBD1 (6 bases). Trimming took off 1 base at V and 3 bases at J, with 16 bases between the two ends. This CDR3 comprises 16 residues. The CDR3 nucleotides read TGTGCCAGCAGTTTAGGGTCAGGGGCCCCCAACTACGAGCAGTACTTC. Protein sequence: CASSLGSGAPNYEQYF.

Only a few counts were recorded for this clonotype. V and J are TRBV6-1 and TRBJ2-1; 10 bases fit TRBD2. Trimming took 7 bases from V and 6 from J; bases not matched to a gene: 9. The length of the CDR3 is 15 residues. CDR1 MNHNS and CDR2 SASEGT come from the germline V gene. The CDR3: CASTLTSGISNEQFF. The DNA for the CDR3 is TGTGCCAGCACCCTCACTAGCGGGATTTCCAATGAGCAGTTCTTC.

This clonotype was counted at least ten times. The chain uses TRBV6-2 or TRBV6-3 and TRBJ2-6, with D possibly TRBD1 on 6 matching bases. This CDR3 is 16 amino acids long. The germline CDR1 and CDR2 sequences are MNHEY and SVGEGT. Trimming removed 2 bases from V and 10 bases from J, with 18 bases in between. The CDR3 nucleotides are TGTGCCAGCAGTTACCCCGACAGGATCTGGGAAAACGTCCTGACTTTC. Translating it yields CASSYPDRIWENVLTF.

The V and J genes are TRBV12-3 or TRBV12-4 and TRBJ2-7; D may be TRBD1 or TRBD2 (5 bases each). CDR3 size: 15 residues. Trimming left V 6 bases short and J 1 base short, with 16 bases between. CDR3 sequence (DNA): TGTGCCAGCAGCGCCGGGACGGCTTTTTCCTACGAGCAGTACTTC. It encodes CASSAGTAFSYEQYF.